The entry below gives a single TCR beta chain sequence along with its context. Profiled with immunoSEQ multiplex PCR; TCRdb holds only in-frame clones, not every one. The sample records about 82,000 clones, approximately 78% being singletons. This sample was taken from a study of blood T cell repertoires in COVID-19. Study information: Donors in the United States, Italy and Spain gave samples during acute or convalescent COVID-19.

CDR1 MNHEY and CDR2 SVGEGT come from the germline V gene. V was trimmed by 2 bases and J by 5 bases, leaving 17 bases between them. The CDR3 extends over 16 amino acids. Material: peripheral blood. V gene TRBV6-2 or TRBV6-3 combines with J gene TRBJ2-3; D is unresolved. This clonotype was sampled from a man aged 55 to 70 with COVID-19, enrolled during active disease. In DNA form, the CDR3 reads TGTGCCAGCAGTTACCTGTTAGATCCTTACAGAGATACGCAGTATTTT. Residues: CASSYLLDPYRDTQYF.